The 32 T cell receptor beta chains in this list originate from one sample, sequenced in a study of T cell responses to AZD1222 COVID-19 vaccine. The repertoire was sequenced with immunoSEQ multiplex PCR; TCRdb's copy has only in-frame clones and lacks some. The table has about 150,000 clones, 90% seen once. This specimen was peripheral blood, taken on day 0 of AZD1222 vaccination. The receptor source for this set is an adult in good health.

The chain is built from TRBV27 and TRBJ1-2; TRBD1 aligns across 7 bases. Germline values: CDR1 MNHEY, CDR2 SMNVEV (reference sequence). CDR3 length equals 15 residues. The V gene end was trimmed by 6 bases and the J gene end by 2 bases; junction bases not matched to a gene: 9. CDR3 nucleotide sequence: TGTGCCAGCAGATACAGGGACAGATTAAACTATGGCTACACCTTC. This encodes CASRYRDRLNYGYTF.

The V call is TRBV4-1, the J call TRBJ1-5; D ambiguous. Germline-derived CDR1 and CDR2 are MGHRA and YSYEKL. The CDR3 is 16 amino acids. V lost 0 bases and J lost 0, with 9 bases in between. CDR3 region: CASSQDPSYSNQPQHF. For the CDR3, the DNA is TGCGCCAGCAGCCAAGATCCCTCGTATAGCAATCAGCCCCAGCATTTT.

The V call is TRBV19, the J call TRBJ2-6; TRBD1 matches 7 bases. The length of the CDR3 is 15 residues. Germline trimming cut 5 bases from V and 2 bases from J; bases unmatched to any gene: 3. Germline V gene lookup returns CDR1 LNHDA and CDR2 SQIVND (reference sequence). The CDR3, as DNA: TGTGCCAGTAGTTCCAGGGGGACTGGGGCCAACGTCCTGACTTTC. Its protein product is CASSSRGTGANVLTF.

This rearrangement joins TRBV7-9 to TRBJ2-3; 9 positions match TRBD2. V dropped 3 bases and J dropped 0; count of bases not matched to a gene: 10. The CDR3 is 18 residues long. Germline-derived CDR1 and CDR2 are SEHNR and FQNEAQ (reference sequence). Here the CDR3 reads CASSFVLAGTPSTDTQYF. The CDR3 bases are TGTGCCAGCAGCTTCGTCCTAGCGGGAACCCCTAGCACAGATACGCAGTATTTT.

The V gene is TRBV5-6, the J gene TRBJ2-7; the D gene is possibly TRBD2 (6 bases). The CDR3 totals 14 residues. V lost 1 base to trimming and J lost 5 bases, with 13 bases between them. Germline V gives CDR1 SGHDT, CDR2 YYEEEE. The CDR3: CASSLMAGGDEQYF. CDR3 in DNA: TGTGCCAGCAGCTTGATGGCAGGAGGGGACGAGCAGTACTTC.

This rearrangement joins TRBV19 to TRBJ1-2; D is perhaps TRBD1 (5 bases). V lost 3 bases and J 2 bases, leaving 13 bases between the germline ends. The CDR3 contains 15 residues. CDR1 and CDR2 (germline): LNHDA, SQIVND (reference sequence). In nucleotides, the CDR3 is TGTGCCAGTAGTATCGGGGCCAATGGAAACTATGGCTACACCTTC. Encoded protein: CASSIGANGNYGYTF.

The CDR3 spells CASSEVAGHETQYF. The CDR3 nucleotides are TGTGCCAGCAGTGAGGTAGCGGGGCACGAGACCCAGTACTTC. The V gene is TRBV28, the J gene TRBJ2-5; 8 bases map to TRBD2. V lost 5 bases and J lost 5; bases outside the gene matches: 7. CDR3 size: 14 residues. Germline CDR1 MDHEN, CDR2 SYDVKM.

The chain uses TRBV7-9 and TRBJ2-7; 9 positions match TRBD1. After removal of 6 bases from V and 5 bases from J, the junction contained 5 bases not matched to a gene. The length of the CDR3 is 13 residues. Germline CDR1 reads SEHNR; CDR2 reads FQNEAQ (reference sequence). This chain's CDR3 is CASRDRGSDEQYF. CDR3 nucleotides: TGTGCCAGCAGAGACAGGGGGTCCGACGAGCAGTACTTC.

This sequence joins TRBV19 and TRBJ2-7; no clear D gene. The CDR3 is 12 amino acids. Trimming pared 5 bases from V and 3 bases from J, leaving 8 bases between. Per the germline V gene, CDR1 is LNHDA and CDR2 is SQIVND (reference sequence). DNA for the CDR3: TGTGCCAGTAGTGCTTGGGGCTACGAGCAGTACTTC. Its translation: CASSAWGYEQYF.

CDR3 nucleotides: TGTGCCAGCGGAGGGGGAGGCACTGAAGCTTTCTTT. Its translation is CASGGGGTEAFF. This rearrangement joins TRBV6-6 to TRBJ1-1, with a possible D match to TRBD1 (6 bases). Per germline, CDR1 MNHNY and CDR2 SVGAGI (reference sequence). The V end was cut by 8 bases, the J end by 4 bases, with 11 bases between. This CDR3 is built from 12 residues.

This sequence joins TRBV6-2 or TRBV6-3 and TRBJ2-6; TRBD2 matches 10 bases. The CDR3 covers 18 residues. Losses at the gene ends were 6 bases for V and 1 base for J; bases not matched to a gene: 9. The germline CDR1 and CDR2 sequences are MNHEY and SVGEGT. The CDR3 sequence is CASSRLLAGASGANVLTF. The CDR3 nucleotides are TGTGCCAGCAGCCGTCTCCTAGCGGGAGCTTCTGGGGCCAACGTCCTGACTTTC.

The chain links TRBV29-1 to TRBJ1-1; TRBD1 might be the D (5 bases). The CDR3 runs to 12 residues. Trimming took 4 bases from V and 4 from J, leaving 10 bases between them. Germline CDR1 and CDR2: SQVTM and ANQGSEA. This chain's CDR3 is CSVGGRPTEAFF. The CDR3 nucleotides are TGCAGCGTTGGGGGACGGCCCACTGAAGCTTTCTTT.

The chain carries TRBV27 and TRBJ1-5; D may be TRBD1 (5 bases). Germline CDR1 is MNHEY and CDR2 is SMNVEV (reference sequence). Trimming took off 7 bases at V and 3 bases at J, with 7 bases between the two ends. The CDR3 consists of 12 residues. DNA of the CDR3: TGTGCCAGCAACAGGCTCAATCAGCCCCAGCATTTT. This codes for CASNRLNQPQHF.

This clone was recorded once. The V call is TRBV6-1, the J call TRBJ2-7, with D hard to call. This CDR3 has 17 residues. Per germline, CDR1 MNHNS and CDR2 SASEGT. V lost 1 base to trimming and J lost 0 bases, with 16 bases between them. The CDR3 DNA sequence: TGTGCCAGCAGTGAAGAGTTACTGTCAGTTAGCTCCTACGAGCAGTACTTC. Protein sequence: CASSEELLSVSSYEQYF.

This sequence joins TRBV24-1 and TRBJ1-5; no definite D call. The CDR3 extends over 12 amino acids. CDR1 and CDR2 (germline): KGHDR, SFDVKD. Trimming removed 3 bases at V and 7 bases at J, with 6 bases between. The chain's CDR3 is CATSDHGQPQHF. The CDR3, as DNA: TGTGCCACCAGTGATCACGGACAGCCCCAGCATTTT.

The V call is TRBV28, the J call TRBJ2-1; a weak D match, TRBD2 (5 bases). The CDR3 is 15 residues long. Between the trimmed V and J ends, which lost 2 bases and 9 bases, there was a span of 17 bases. Germline V CDR1 and CDR2: MDHEN, SYDVKM. The CDR3 loop reads CASSLASGSQREQFF. The CDR3 bases are TGTGCCAGCAGTTTAGCATCGGGAAGTCAGCGTGAGCAGTTCTTC.

This chain connects TRBV11-1 to TRBJ2-1; D gene ambiguous. V was shortened by 1 base and J by 4 bases, with 11 bases between the two germline ends. The CDR3 has 15 residues. The V gene's germline CDR1 is SGHAT and CDR2 FQDESV (reference sequence). CDR3 nucleotides: TGTGCCAGCAGCTTAGGGACCAGAGCTTACAATGAGCAGTTCTTC. This translates into CASSLGTRAYNEQFF.

This clone came up once. The rearrangement links TRBV11-2 to TRBJ1-1; 7 nucleotides line up with TRBD1. Looked up from germline, CDR1 is SGHAT and CDR2 is FQNNGV. The CDR3 is 16 amino acids. Germline trimming cut 3 bases from V and 6 bases from J; bases unmatched to any gene: 13. The CDR3 loop is CASSLIRWEGAPEAFF. The CDR3 DNA is TGTGCCAGCAGCTTGATACGCTGGGAGGGGGCGCCTGAAGCTTTCTTT.

The chain employs TRBV27 and TRBJ2-2; a weak D match, TRBD2 (5 bases). CDR1 and CDR2 from the germline V gene are MNHEY and SMNVEV (reference sequence). The CDR3 is made up of 13 amino acids. The ends were cut back, 11 bases at V and 0 bases at J, with 10 bases in the middle. The CDR3 bases are TGTGCCGCCCGGGGTACGAACACCGGGGAGCTGTTTTTT. It translates to CAARGTNTGELFF.

The chain links TRBV2 to TRBJ1-2; D gene uncertain. The germline CDR1 and CDR2 sequences are SNHLY and FYNNEI. Trimming stripped 2 bases from V and 8 bases from J, with 15 bases between. The CDR3 totals 14 residues. CDR3 coding DNA: TGTGCCAGCAGTGAACTCCGCGCCGTTAGAGGCTACACCTTC. It codes for CASSELRAVRGYTF.

The chain recombines TRBV12-3 or TRBV12-4 with TRBJ2-7; 10 bases align to TRBD2. V trimming: 10 bases; J trimming: 6 bases; junction bases outside the gene matches: 9. The CDR3 is made up of 13 amino acids. CDR3 bases: TGTGCCACATCACGGACTAGCGGTAGCGAGCAGTACTTC. It specifies CATSRTSGSEQYF.

The CDR3 bases are TGTGCCACCATACAGCGTCTGAGCTCCTACGAGCAGTACTTC. This gives the protein CATIQRLSSYEQYF. This sequence joins TRBV6-5 and TRBJ2-7; unclear D gene. Trimming took 10 bases from V and 0 from J, leaving 16 bases between them. The V gene's germline CDR1 is MNHEY and CDR2 SVGAGI. The CDR3 length is 14 residues.

The chain uses TRBV19 and TRBJ1-5; no firm D call. Germline CDR1 LNHDA, CDR2 SQIVND (reference sequence). V was pared by 3 bases and J by 0 bases, with 9 bases between. The length of the CDR3 is 15 residues. The CDR3 bases are TGTGCCAGTAGTATGACTGGATTTAGCAATCAGCCCCAGCATTTT. Translated, it gives CASSMTGFSNQPQHF.

The J gene is TRBJ1-1, the V gene TRBV7-9, with D possibly matching TRBD1 (5 bases). Trimming removed 5 bases at V and 4 bases at J, with 17 bases between. This CDR3 comprises 15 residues. Germline V gene data show CDR1 as SEHNR and CDR2 as FQNEAQ (reference sequence). CDR3 DNA: TGTGCCAGCAGCCCCAAAGTCGCAGGGCCCACTGAAGCTTTCTTT. It codes for CASSPKVAGPTEAFF.

V gene TRBV15 combines with J gene TRBJ2-5; 8 bases fit TRBD2. The germline CDR1 and CDR2 sequences are LNHNV and YYDKDF (reference sequence). This CDR3 contains 14 residues. J was trimmed by 0 bases and V by 8 bases; bases with no gene match: 5. This CDR3 is CATLSREDQETQYF. The CDR3 DNA sequence: TGTGCCACCCTATCGCGGGAGGACCAAGAGACCCAGTACTTC.

This chain links TRBV27 with TRBJ1-6; no definite D call. CDR1 MNHEY and CDR2 SMNVEV come from the germline V gene (reference sequence). The V end was cut by 2 bases, the J end by 11 bases, with 13 bases between. This CDR3 has 14 residues. CDR3 amino acids: CASSLESVAAPLHF. In DNA form, the CDR3 reads TGTGCCAGCAGTTTAGAGTCCGTGGCCGCACCCCTCCACTTT.

This clone was counted a few times. CDR3: CASSQGSWEANTGELFF. CDR3 DNA: TGTGCCAGCAGCCAAGGGTCATGGGAGGCGAACACCGGGGAGCTGTTTTTT. The chain recombines TRBV4-2 with TRBJ2-2, with a possible D match to TRBD2 (6 bases). Per the germline V gene, CDR1 is LGHNA and CDR2 is YNFKEQ. V lost 1 base to trimming and J lost 0 bases, with 12 bases between them. There are 17 residues in the CDR3.

The chain's CDR3 is CASSQTGHNSPLHF. CDR3 sequence (DNA): TGTGCCAGCAGCCAGACAGGCCATAATTCACCCCTCCACTTT. The gene calls are TRBV9 and TRBJ1-6, with D possibly matching TRBD1 (6 bases). Germline-derived CDR1 and CDR2 are SGDLS and YYNGEE. This CDR3 has 14 residues. Trimming shortened V by 4 bases and J by 5 bases, and 10 bases separated the two germline ends.

The CDR3 reads CAWSLGVGDEQYF. CDR3 in DNA: TGTGCCTGGAGTTTGGGGGTAGGGGACGAGCAGTACTTC. The chain uses TRBV30 and TRBJ2-7; D may be TRBD1 or TRBD2 (5 bases each). CDR3 length: 13 amino acids. Trimming took 2 bases from V and 5 from J, leaving 13 bases between them. CDR1 is GTSNPN and CDR2 is SVGIG in the germline V gene (reference sequence).

The V and J genes are TRBV10-3 and TRBJ2-2; 7 bases map to TRBD1. This CDR3 is built from 15 residues. Trimming cost V 4 bases and J 4 bases; bases outside gene matches: 6. CDR1 is ENHRY and CDR2 is SYGVKD in the germline V gene. Here the CDR3 DNA reads TGTGCCATCAGTGGACATACAGGGGTCACCGGGGAGCTGTTTTTT. It specifies CAISGHTGVTGELFF.

The chain has TRBV6-2 or TRBV6-3 and TRBJ2-1; 8 nucleotides agree with TRBD1. The trim removed 4 bases at V and 6 bases at J, leaving 5 bases unmatched. The CDR3 runs to 14 residues. CDR1 and CDR2 (germline): MNHEY, SVGEGT. CDR3 loop: CASSSQGARNEQFF. The DNA for the CDR3 is TGTGCCAGCAGTTCCCAGGGGGCGCGCAATGAGCAGTTCTTC.

The V and J genes are TRBV11-2 and TRBJ1-1; 9 bases match TRBD1. The CDR3 covers 18 residues. CDR1 is SGHAT, CDR2 FQNNGV, per germline. After removal of 1 base from V and 0 bases from J, the junction contained 9 bases not matched to a gene. Written as DNA, the CDR3 is TGTGCCAGCAGCTTAGGATATAGGGACAGGGCGATGAACACTGAAGCTTTCTTT. Its protein is CASSLGYRDRAMNTEAFF.